This T cell receptor (beta chain) was observed in a study of T cell changes during pregnancy in multiple sclerosis. Only one count was recorded for this clone. Libraries were prepared by immunoSEQ multiplex PCR; TCRdb keeps only in-frame clonotypes and omits some of them. The table shows 36,000 or so clones, with 89% occurring only once. The receptor's source is a female donor with multiple sclerosis, enrolled in a pregnancy study. The source was CD8+ T cells from peripheral blood mononuclear cells, collected in the third trimester of pregnancy.

The CDR3 DNA is TGCAGCGTCAAGACAGACTACGAGCAGTACTTC. This gives the protein CSVKTDYEQYF. The chain carries TRBV29-1 and TRBJ2-7, with D perhaps matching TRBD1 (5 bases). Germline CDR1 SQVTM, CDR2 ANQGSEA. V lost 6 bases and J 3 bases, leaving 9 bases between the germline ends. The CDR3 has 11 amino acids.